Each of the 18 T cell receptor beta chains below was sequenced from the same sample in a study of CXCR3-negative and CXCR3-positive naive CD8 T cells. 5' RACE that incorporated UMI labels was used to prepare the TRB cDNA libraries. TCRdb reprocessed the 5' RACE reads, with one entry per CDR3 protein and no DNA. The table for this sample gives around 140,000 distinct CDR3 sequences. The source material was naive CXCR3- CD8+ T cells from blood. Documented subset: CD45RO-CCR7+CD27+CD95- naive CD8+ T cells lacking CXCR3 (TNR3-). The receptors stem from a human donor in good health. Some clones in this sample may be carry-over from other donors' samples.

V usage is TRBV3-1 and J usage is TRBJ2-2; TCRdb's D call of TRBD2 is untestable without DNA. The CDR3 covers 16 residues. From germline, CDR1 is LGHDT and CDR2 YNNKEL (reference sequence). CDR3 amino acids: CASSQIAGSNTWELFF.

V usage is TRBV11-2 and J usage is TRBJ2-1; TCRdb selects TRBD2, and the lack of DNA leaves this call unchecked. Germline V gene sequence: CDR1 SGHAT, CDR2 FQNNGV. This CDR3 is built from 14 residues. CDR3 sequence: CASSLVSGVHEQFF.

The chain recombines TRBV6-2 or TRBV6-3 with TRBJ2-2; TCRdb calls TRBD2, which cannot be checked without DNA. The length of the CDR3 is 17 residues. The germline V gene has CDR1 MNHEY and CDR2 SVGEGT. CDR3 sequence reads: CASSYVAGASNTGELFF.

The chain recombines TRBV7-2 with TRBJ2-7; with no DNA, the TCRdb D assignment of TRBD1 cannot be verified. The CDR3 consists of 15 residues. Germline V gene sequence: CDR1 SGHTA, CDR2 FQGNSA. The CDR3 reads CASRSSGGPPYEQYF. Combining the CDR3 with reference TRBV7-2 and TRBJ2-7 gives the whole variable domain GAGVSQSPSNKVTEKGKDVELRCDPISGHTALYWYRQSLGQGLEFLIYFQGNSAPDKSGLPSDRFSAERTGGSVSTLTIQRTQQEDSAVYLCASRSSGGPPYEQYFGPGTRLTVT.

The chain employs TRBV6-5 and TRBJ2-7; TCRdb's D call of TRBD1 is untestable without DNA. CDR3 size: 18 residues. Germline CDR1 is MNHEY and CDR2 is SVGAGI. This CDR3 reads CASSYSVGFMGQGYEQYF.

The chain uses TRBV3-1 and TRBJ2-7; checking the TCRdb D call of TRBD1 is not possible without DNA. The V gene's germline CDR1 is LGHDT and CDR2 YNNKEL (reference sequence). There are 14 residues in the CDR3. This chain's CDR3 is CASSLRDNSYEQYF.

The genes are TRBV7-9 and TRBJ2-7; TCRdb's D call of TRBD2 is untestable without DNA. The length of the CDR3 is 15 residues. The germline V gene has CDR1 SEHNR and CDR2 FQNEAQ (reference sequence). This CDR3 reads CASSALLGPSEEQYF.

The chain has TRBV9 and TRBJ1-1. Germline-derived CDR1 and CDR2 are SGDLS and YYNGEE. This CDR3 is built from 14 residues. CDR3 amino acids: CASSALGYQAEAFF.

The CDR3 region is CASSPLDRDYNSPLHF. The chain has TRBV4-2 and TRBJ1-6; checking the TCRdb D call of TRBD1 is not possible without DNA. Germline CDR1 is LGHNA and CDR2 is YNFKEQ. CDR3 length: 16 residues.

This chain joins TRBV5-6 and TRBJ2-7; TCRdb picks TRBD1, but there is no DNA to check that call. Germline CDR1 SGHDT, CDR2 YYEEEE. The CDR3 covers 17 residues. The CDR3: CASSQGQTGLSSYEQYF.

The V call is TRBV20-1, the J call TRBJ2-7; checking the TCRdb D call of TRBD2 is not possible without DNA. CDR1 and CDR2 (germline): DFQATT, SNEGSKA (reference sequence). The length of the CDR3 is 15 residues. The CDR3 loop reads CSVSVLASVVGEQYF.

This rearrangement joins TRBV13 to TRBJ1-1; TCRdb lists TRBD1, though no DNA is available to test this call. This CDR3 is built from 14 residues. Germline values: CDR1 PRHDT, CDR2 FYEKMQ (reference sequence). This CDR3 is CASRGQGWGTEAFF.

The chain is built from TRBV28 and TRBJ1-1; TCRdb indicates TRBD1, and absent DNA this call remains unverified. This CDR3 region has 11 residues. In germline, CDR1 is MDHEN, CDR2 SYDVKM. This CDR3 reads CASRQTGEAFF.

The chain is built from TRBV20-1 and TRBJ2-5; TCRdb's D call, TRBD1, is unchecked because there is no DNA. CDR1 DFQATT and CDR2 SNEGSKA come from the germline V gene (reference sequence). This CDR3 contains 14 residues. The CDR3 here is CSARQGQERETQYF.

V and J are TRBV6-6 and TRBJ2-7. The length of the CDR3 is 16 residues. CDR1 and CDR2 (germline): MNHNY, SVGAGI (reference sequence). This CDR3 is CASSYSIPGDSYEQYF.

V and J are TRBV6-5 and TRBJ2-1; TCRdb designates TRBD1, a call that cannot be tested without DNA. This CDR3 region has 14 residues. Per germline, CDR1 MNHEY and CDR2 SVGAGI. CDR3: CASSYRGGMNEQFF.

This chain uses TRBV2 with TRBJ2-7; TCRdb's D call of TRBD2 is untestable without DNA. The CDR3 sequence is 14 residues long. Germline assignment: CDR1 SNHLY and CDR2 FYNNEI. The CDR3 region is CASSAGAASYEQYF.

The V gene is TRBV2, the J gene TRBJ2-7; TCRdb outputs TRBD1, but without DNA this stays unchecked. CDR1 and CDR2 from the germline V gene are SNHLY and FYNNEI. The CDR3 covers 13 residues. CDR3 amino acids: CASRDRGAYEQYF.